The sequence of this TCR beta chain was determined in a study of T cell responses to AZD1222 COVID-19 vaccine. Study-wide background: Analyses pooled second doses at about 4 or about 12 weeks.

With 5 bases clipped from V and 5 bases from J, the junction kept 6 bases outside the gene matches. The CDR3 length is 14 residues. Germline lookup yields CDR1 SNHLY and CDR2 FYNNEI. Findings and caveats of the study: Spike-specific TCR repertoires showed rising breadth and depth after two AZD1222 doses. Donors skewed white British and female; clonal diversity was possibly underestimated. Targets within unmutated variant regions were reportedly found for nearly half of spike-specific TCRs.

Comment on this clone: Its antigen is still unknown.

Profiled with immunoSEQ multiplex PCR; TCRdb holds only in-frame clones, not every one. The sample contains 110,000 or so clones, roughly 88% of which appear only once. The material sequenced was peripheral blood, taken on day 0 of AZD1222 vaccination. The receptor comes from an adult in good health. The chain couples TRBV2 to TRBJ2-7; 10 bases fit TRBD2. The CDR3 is CASSRGTSENEQYF. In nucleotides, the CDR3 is TGTGCCAGCAGTCGGGGGACTAGCGAGAACGAGCAGTACTTC.